This is a list of T cell receptor beta chains from one sample in a study of long-term antiretroviral therapy in people with HIV. The assay was immunoSEQ multiplex PCR, and TCRdb's table has in-frame clones only and misses some. The sample has some 19,000 clones; roughly 79% are singletons. The source was unsorted PBMCs, collected 2.2 years after starting antiretroviral therapy. These receptors were taken from a man aged 45-65 years with HIV. Both conserved end residues are part of each CDR3. The D gene is left open where the match is weak. Clone sizes are given selectively: once, few, many, or a class where the clone is expanded.

J gene	V gene	D gene	clone size	CDR3 DNA	CDR3 protein
TRBJ2-5	TRBV28	TRBD1	once	TGTGCCAGCAGTGAGGCAGGGGGCGCCGGGGAGACCCAGTACTTC	CASSEAGGAGETQYF
TRBJ2-5	TRBV5-6	NA	NA	TGTGCCAGCAGCTTGAGGGCGGAAGAGACCCAGTACTTC	CASSLRAEETQYF
TRBJ1-5	TRBV15	TRBD1	NA	TGTGCCACCAGCGATCGTGACAGGGGGAAGGATCAGCCCCAGCATTTT	CATSDRDRGKDQPQHF
TRBJ2-6	TRBV19	NA	NA	TGTGCCAGTAGTAAATTGATGTTCTCTGGGGCCAACGTCCTGACTTTC	CASSKLMFSGANVLTF
TRBJ2-2	TRBV4-3	NA	NA	TGCGCCAGCAGCCGATCCAGGGGGGAGCTGTTTTTT	CASSRSRGELFF
TRBJ1-2	TRBV19	NA	NA	TGTGCCAGTAGTAAGGACAAATATGGCTACACCTTC	CASSKDKYGYTF
TRBJ1-2	TRBV7-9	TRBD1	NA	TGTGCCAGCAGCTTGGAAGGGACAGGGGTCTATGGCTACACCTTC	CASSLEGTGVYGYTF
TRBJ2-6	TRBV10-3	NA	NA	TGTGCCATCAGCCCACAGGTCTCTGGGGCCAACGTCCTGACTTTC	CAISPQVSGANVLTF
TRBJ2-7	TRBV5-1	TRBD1	NA	TGCGCCAGCAACGGACAGGCCTCCTACGAGCAGTACTTC	CASNGQASYEQYF
TRBJ1-1	TRBV28	NA	NA	TGTGCCAGCAGTCCCCCCAACCGGAGGTACACTGAAGCTTTCTTT	CASSPPNRRYTEAFF
TRBJ2-2	TRBV7-9	NA	NA	TGTGCCGGGGAGGACGGCGGGAACACCGGGGAGCTGTTTTTT	CAGEDGGNTGELFF
TRBJ1-1	TRBV7-8	TRBD1	few	TGTGCCAGCAGCGCCCGACAGGGGCTAAGGGCTTTCTTT	CASSARQGLRAFF
TRBJ2-7	TRBV7-2	NA	few	TGTGCCAGCAGCCCTCCAGGGACATTGTCCTACGAGCAGTACTTC	CASSPPGTLSYEQYF
TRBJ2-7	TRBV7-6	NA	NA	TGTGCCAGCAGCTGGCAAGGGCAGTCCTACGAGCAGTACTTC	CASSWQGQSYEQYF
TRBJ1-3	TRBV19	NA	NA	TGTGCCAGTGACCACCAGGGATCTGGAAACACCATATATTTT	CASDHQGSGNTIYF
TRBJ1-4	TRBV7-9	NA	NA	TGTGCCAGCAGCCTGGACCGTAATGAAAAACTGTTTTTT	CASSLDRNEKLFF
TRBJ1-4	TRBV4-3	NA	NA	TGCGCCAGCAGCCAAGACAGGTTCGGGGGGGAAAAACTGTTTTTT	CASSQDRFGGEKLFF
TRBJ1-2	TRBV18	NA	few	TGTGCCAGCTCGCAGACAGAAGCCTATGGCTACACCTTC	CASSQTEAYGYTF
TRBJ2-3	TRBV7-9	NA	NA	TGTGCCAGCACCACCTCCTACGGGGCGAGAGAGGCAGATACGCAGTATTTT	CASTTSYGAREADTQYF
TRBJ2-7	TRBV29-1	NA	NA	TGCAGCGTTGAAGGGGGGCCCAGTTTGTGGGGCAGGGAGCAGTACTTC	CSVEGGPSLWGREQYF
TRBJ2-7	TRBV27	TRBD1	NA	TGTGCCAGCATGTCAGGGGGCGGCTACGAGCAGTACTTC	CASMSGGGYEQYF
TRBJ2-1	TRBV28	NA	once	TGTGCCAGCAGCGACCTCCGACGTAATGAGCAGTTCTTC	CASSDLRRNEQFF
TRBJ1-1	TRBV29-1	NA	NA	TGCAGCGTTGAAGACCCTCGGAAAACAGGAGCTTTCTTT	CSVEDPRKTGAFF
TRBJ2-1	TRBV29-1	TRBD2	NA	TGCAGCGTTCCCCAGCGGGAGTACAATGAGCAGTTCTTC	CSVPQREYNEQFF
TRBJ1-1	TRBV6-4	NA	NA	TGTGCCAGCAGCGCCGACAGCGCAAACACTGAAGCTTTCTTT	CASSADSANTEAFF
TRBJ2-1	TRBV11-3	NA	NA	TGTGCCAGCAGCCTGTTTCAGGGAGACAATGAGCAGTTCTTC	CASSLFQGDNEQFF
TRBJ2-7	TRBV6-6	TRBD2	NA	TGTGCCAGCAGTTACGGGACTAGCTACGAGCAGTACTTC	CASSYGTSYEQYF
TRBJ1-1	TRBV6-5	NA	NA	TGTGCCAGCAGCCGCCGGTACACTGAAGCTTTCTTT	CASSRRYTEAFF
TRBJ2-7	TRBV7-9	NA	NA	TGTGCCAGCAGCACGGGCCGGACCTACGAGCAGTACTTC	CASSTGRTYEQYF
TRBJ2-3	TRBV15	TRBD1	NA	TGTGCCACCAGCAGAGGGGACAGGGGCAGCACAGATACGCAGTATTTT	CATSRGDRGSTDTQYF
TRBJ2-7	TRBV6-1	TRBD1	NA	TGTGCCAGCAGTGAAGCGAAGCAGGGGGAACTAACCTACGAGCAGTACTTC	CASSEAKQGELTYEQYF
TRBJ2-5	TRBV5-8	TRBD2	NA	TGTGCCAGCAGCTTGGCCGGACTAGCGGGGACCCAAGAGACCCAGTACTTC	CASSLAGLAGTQETQYF
TRBJ2-7	TRBV7-9	NA	NA	TGTGCCAGCAGCTTAACAGGGATTACCTACGAGCAGTACTTC	CASSLTGITYEQYF
TRBJ1-3	TRBV7-9	NA	NA	TGTGCCAGCAGCCGAGGGGACGTTATTACTGGAAACACCATATATTTT	CASSRGDVITGNTIYF
TRBJ1-2	TRBV2	NA	NA	TGTGCCAGCAGTGTCTTACAGAGTGGTGGCTACACCTTC	CASSVLQSGGYTF
TRBJ1-6	TRBV6-6	TRBD1	NA	TGTGCCAGCAGTTCCCGGGACAGGGGGCTTTCACCCCTCCACTTT	CASSSRDRGLSPLHF
TRBJ2-7	TRBV10-1	TRBD2	NA	TGCGCCAGCAGTGAGTCCCGGACTAGCGGGAGGTACGAGCAGTACTTC	CASSESRTSGRYEQYF
TRBJ2-5	TRBV7-9	NA	NA	TGTGCCAGCATCTCTACCTTCGAGGGGCTTCAAGAGACCCAGTACTTC	CASISTFEGLQETQYF
TRBJ2-2	TRBV28	TRBD1	NA	TGTGCCAGCAGTTTCTGGGCAGGGGGAGTCACCGGGGAGCTGTTTTTT	CASSFWAGGVTGELFF
TRBJ1-2	TRBV7-9	NA	NA	TGTGCCAGCAGCAAGGGACCGCACTATGGCTACACCTTC	CASSKGPHYGYTF
TRBJ2-5	TRBV29-1	NA	NA	TGCAGCGTTGTGGACGACAAAGAGACCCAGTACTTC	CSVVDDKETQYF
TRBJ2-5	TRBV5-4	NA	NA	TGTGCCAGCAGCAGGGACCGCAGGGAAGAGACCCAGTACTTC	CASSRDRREETQYF
TRBJ1-2	TRBV6-5	NA	NA	TGTGCCAGCAGTACCCGGACCCACCTTAATGGCTACACCTTC	CASSTRTHLNGYTF
TRBJ2-3	TRBV7-2	NA	NA	TGTGCCAGCAGCCCCCCGACAGATACGCAGTATTTT	CASSPPTDTQYF
TRBJ2-7	TRBV19	NA	NA	TGTGCCAGTAAAAGGGACGGAAAGGGGTACGAGCAGTACTTC	CASKRDGKGYEQYF
TRBJ1-1	TRBV6-5	TRBD1	NA	TGTGCCAGCAGTTACGGCAGGGGGGGCGGGAGGACTGAAGCTTTCTTT	CASSYGRGGGRTEAFF
TRBJ1-2	TRBV9	TRBD1	NA	TGTGCCAGCAGCGGCCGGGACAGGGGGCTCATCGACCTAAACTATGGCTACACCTTC	CASSGRDRGLIDLNYGYTF
TRBJ2-1	TRBV19	TRBD2	NA	TGTGCCAGTAGTATCCGGACTAGCGGGAGCTCCTACAATGAGCAGTTCTTC	CASSIRTSGSSYNEQFF
TRBJ2-3	TRBV18	NA	NA	TGTGCCAGCTCACCATGGAGGGGAGACATTAGCACAGATACGCAGTATTTT	CASSPWRGDISTDTQYF
TRBJ1-2	TRBV28	TRBD1	NA	TGTGCCAGCAGAGCCTGGGGGGACAGATACATTTATGGCTACACCTTC	CASRAWGDRYIYGYTF